Below are 13 T cell receptor beta chains sequenced from a single sample in a study of T cell repertoires in cytomegalovirus infection (dated by TCRdb to the late 2010s). The run used an Illumina HiSeq 1500. The public sequencing data were trimmed at Q25 with fastp and processed into clonotypes with MiXCR by TCRdb, which kept only in-frame beta chains. All rows with the same CDR3 protein become a single entry with the most common DNA and genes. This sample holds nearly 550,000 distinct CDR3 sequences; approximately 17% were observed only once. Jointly, the top ten make up roughly 25% of the sample. The source material was CD8+ T cells from PBMCs. Every receptor here comes from a human donor in good health (CMV status not recorded). Some clones in this sample may be carry-over from other donors' samples.

This clonotype was found many times. The chain is built from TRBV7-2 and TRBJ2-5; 12 bases agree with TRBD2. After removal of 2 bases from V and 1 base from J, the junction contained 8 bases not matched to a gene. This CDR3 comprises 18 residues. Germline CDR1 reads SGHTA; CDR2 reads FQGNSA. The CDR3 sequence: CASSLPLAGGPLQETQYF. CDR3 nucleotides: TGTGCCAGCAGCTTACCCCTAGCGGGAGGGCCCCTCCAAGAGACCCAGTACTTC.

The sample holds one count of this clonotype. Because the CDR3 is missing its conserved closing phenylalanine or tryptophan, this is likely a read error. The DNA is omitted, as the CDR3 cannot be located on it reliably, and the CDR3 follows TCRdb's listing. This chain joins TRBV20-1 and TRBJ2-1; the table's D call, TRBD2, has no DNA check behind it. The germline CDR1 and CDR2 sequences are DFQATT and SNEGSKA (reference sequence). Inclusive of both ends, the CDR3 amounts to 17 amino acids. The CDR3 spells CSARAKGLALSYNEQLL.

The gene calls are TRBV5-1 and TRBJ2-5; the match to TRBD1 covers 8 bases. The trim removed 7 bases at V and 5 bases at J, leaving 16 bases unmatched. This CDR3 has 16 amino acids. CDR1 is SGHRS and CDR2 is YFSETQ in the germline V gene. In DNA form, the CDR3 reads TGCGCCAGCGGATCCTCACAGACAGGGGTGTGGGAGACCCAGTACTTC. Translating it yields CASGSSQTGVWETQYF.

This clonotype was detected many times. In DNA form, the CDR3 reads TGTGCCAGCAGTGATTTAACTAGCGGGAATTTTGATACGCAGTATTTT. It encodes CASSDLTSGNFDTQYF. The V call is TRBV6-1, the J call TRBJ2-3; 10 positions match TRBD2. The germline CDR1 and CDR2 sequences are MNHNS and SASEGT. J lost 6 bases, V lost 3 bases, and 9 bases had no gene match. CDR3 size: 16 residues.

In its sample, this clonotype was seen many times. The V and J genes are TRBV7-9 and TRBJ2-5; D remains ambiguous. CDR3 length: 13 amino acids. Germline CDR1 SEHNR, CDR2 FQNEAQ (reference sequence). V was trimmed by 1 base and J by 5 bases, leaving 8 bases between them. CDR3 DNA sequence: TGTGCCAGCAGCTTAGAGCTATGGGAGACCCAGTACTTC. Its protein product is CASSLELWETQYF. The complete variable domain, with remaining parts taken from reference TRBV7-9 and TRBJ2-5, reads DTGVSQNPRHKITKRGQNVTFRCDPISEHNRLYWYRQTLGQGPEFLTYFQNEAQLEKSRLLSDRFSAERPKGSFSTLEIQRTEQGDSAMYLCASSLELWETQYFGPGTRLLVL.

This clonotype was observed at least ten times. This rearrangement joins TRBV10-3 to TRBJ2-7; tentatively, D is TRBD2 (6 bases). The CDR3 sequence is 13 residues long. Germline V lookup: CDR1 ENHRY, CDR2 SYGVKD. V was trimmed by 5 bases and J by 4 bases, leaving 12 bases between them. CDR3 in DNA: TGTGCCATCAGTTATTCCCGGGAGTACGAGCAGTACTTC. Translating gives CAISYSREYEQYF.

This clonotype appeared a few times. V gene TRBV20-1 combines with J gene TRBJ1-5; 11 positions match TRBD1. Looked up from germline, CDR1 is DFQATT and CDR2 is SNEGSKA (reference sequence). J gave up 7 bases and V 1 base, and 3 bases lay outside the gene matches. CDR3 size: 14 residues. The chain's CDR3 is CSARGDRGEQPQHF. The CDR3, as DNA: TGCAGTGCTAGAGGGGACAGGGGGGAGCAGCCCCAGCATTTT.

This clonotype was recorded many times. V is TRBV7-3 and J is TRBJ2-3; 7 positions match TRBD2. There are 14 residues in the CDR3. CDR1 SGHTA and CDR2 FQGTGA come from the germline V gene. The V and J ends lost 5 bases and 6 bases, in that order; junction bases with no gene match: 8. The CDR3 bases are TGTGCCAGCAGCCCGATGGCGGGAGCGGATACGCAGTATTTT. Its translation: CASSPMAGADTQYF.

Ten or more counts support this clonotype. CDR3 loop: CASSLKGRGGWNEQFF. The CDR3 region has the DNA TGTGCCAGCAGCTTAAAGGGCCGGGGGGGCTGGAATGAGCAGTTCTTC. This chain joins TRBV7-6 and TRBJ2-1, with 8 positions matching TRBD2. The CDR3 is 16 amino acids. V dropped 2 bases and J dropped 7; count of bases not matched to a gene: 10. Germline lookup yields CDR1 SGHVS and CDR2 FNYEAQ.

This clonotype was counted many times. The chain is built from TRBV7-9 and TRBJ1-2; D gene ambiguous. The CDR3 contains 15 residues. The germline CDR1 and CDR2 sequences are SEHNR and FQNEAQ (reference sequence). Trimming cost V 6 bases and J 4 bases, with 18 bases left between them. Written as DNA, the CDR3 is TGTGCCAGCAGGTACAACCTGACTGCTGTCTATGGCTACACCTTC. This translates into CASRYNLTAVYGYTF.

The rearrangement links TRBV6-1 to TRBJ1-2; no definite D call. Trimming removed 0 bases from V and 2 bases from J, with 13 bases in between. The V gene's germline CDR1 is MNHNS and CDR2 SASEGT. The CDR3 covers 16 residues. The CDR3 nucleotides read TGTGCCAGCAGTGAAGCGGGAGAGGGCGAAAACTATGGCTACACCTTC. It codes for CASSEAGEGENYGYTF.

In this sample, this clonotype turned up many times. The rearrangement joins TRBV7-2 to TRBJ1-6, with 11 nucleotides matching TRBD1. The V gene end was trimmed by 1 base and the J gene end by 8 bases; junction bases not matched to a gene: 10. Germline loops: CDR1 SGHTA, CDR2 FQGNSA. The CDR3 contains 18 residues. In nucleotides, the CDR3 is TGTGCCAGCAGCTTAGTCTTTAGGGGACAGGGGGATGATTCACCCCTCCACTTT. The encoded protein is CASSLVFRGQGDDSPLHF.

This clonotype was counted many times. This chain links TRBV7-9 with TRBJ1-1; a possible D gene is TRBD1 (6 bases). CDR3 length: 14 amino acids. CDR1 is SEHNR, CDR2 FQNEAQ, per germline (reference sequence). Trimming removed 8 bases at V and 1 base at J, with 14 bases between. The CDR3 reads CASEDQGPNTEAFF. The DNA of the CDR3 is TGTGCCAGCGAGGATCAGGGGCCGAACACTGAAGCTTTCTTT.